Here is one TCR beta chain with its context. This sample was taken from a study of blood T cell repertoires in COVID-19. Looking at the study overall: The United States, Italy and Spain were the sources of the acute and convalescent COVID-19 samples. T cells, B-cell-depleted T cells, or PBMCs supplied cDNA or gDNA.

The CDR3 totals 15 residues. CDR1 is LNHNV and CDR2 is YYDKDF in the germline V gene (reference sequence). With V trimmed by 1 base and J by 2 bases, 3 bases remained unmatched. Seattle patients were enrolled while actively infected and followed longitudinally. As processed by the authors: Amplification of reference gene primers provided the estimated nucleated cell counts. The protocol was immunoSEQ multiplex PCR, while the TCRdb copy is restricted to in-frame clones and leaves out a portion. Clone size and V and J calls were adopted from that table, with D and trimming inferred from the DNA. The sample lists 150,000 to 200,000 clones, approximately 87% occurring once.

This TCR was sampled from a woman in her seventies with COVID-19, enrolled during active disease. The sequenced sample consisted of peripheral blood. This rearrangement joins TRBV15 to TRBJ1-2, with TRBD1 matching 8 bases. The CDR3 sequence is CATSRVPGGNYGYTF. CDR3 DNA sequence: TGTGCCACCAGCAGAGTTCCAGGGGGCAACTATGGCTACACCTTC.